This T cell receptor beta chain was observed in a study of blood T cell repertoires in COVID-19. Study-wide context: In each case, the material was cDNA or gDNA derived from T cells, B-cell-depleted T cells, or PBMCs.

Germline V gene data show CDR1 as LNHDA and CDR2 as SQIVND (reference sequence). This CDR3 is built from 16 residues. Trimming took off 2 bases at V and 10 bases at J, with 23 bases between the two ends. Original processing notes: Nucleated cell number was recorded as an estimate derived from reference gene primer amplification. Here immunoSEQ multiplex PCR was the method, and the copy in TCRdb shows in-frame clones only, minus some. For V, J and clone size, that table is used; D and trimming come from the DNA. The sample includes over 70,000 clones, 70% to 90% of them seen just once. The sequencing sample was made of peripheral blood. The TCR sequence derives from a woman aged 80 or over with acute or convalescent COVID-19. The J gene is TRBJ1-2, the V gene TRBV19; D not resolved. The CDR3 loop is CASSIIPRTLSEDYTF. Written as DNA, the CDR3 is TGTGCCAGTAGTATAATCCCCAGGACGCTATCGGAGGACTACACCTTC.